This T cell receptor (beta chain) appears in the sequencing data of a study of blood T cell repertoires in COVID-19. Overall study: From T cells, B-cell-depleted T cells, or PBMCs came the material, which was cDNA or gDNA.

Trimming cost V 1 base and J 0 bases, with 13 bases left between them. Germline assignment: CDR1 GTSNPN and CDR2 SVGIG (reference sequence). The CDR3 length is 15 residues. Libraries were prepared by immunoSEQ multiplex PCR; TCRdb keeps only in-frame clonotypes and omits some of them. The sample holds about 160,000 clones, approximately 87% seen once. This TCR derives from a woman in her 70s with COVID-19, enrolled during active disease. J is TRBJ2-7 and V is TRBV30; maybe TRBD1 (6 bases). The sample taken for sequencing was peripheral blood. CDR3 sequence (DNA): TGTGCCTGGAGTGGGGGGCTTTCCAGCTCCTACGAGCAGTACTTC. Translating gives CAWSGGLSSSYEQYF.